This T cell receptor (beta chain) was found in a study of T-cell reconstitution after alpha-beta-depleted transplantation in children. Preparing the TCRbeta library involved the use of unique molecular identifiers. TCRdb re-derived calls from the PCR reads in MiXCR, one entry per CDR3 protein. The sample contains more than 200,000 distinct CDR3 sequences, approximately 15% of which appear only once. The germline V gene has CDR1 LGHNA and CDR2 YSLEER. Trimming removed 1 base from V and 3 bases from J, with 9 bases in between. CDR3 size: 15 residues. Study results and limitations: Alpha-beta T cells present about two months after transplant were reported to originate from several hundred expanded graft clones. Surviving recipient T cells and thymic progenitors underlay high day-60 TCRbeta diversity in some patients. Fresh T-cell production supplied most of the T-cell counts and diversity seen one year after transplant.

This clonotype was detected only a few times. Its specificity is unknown. Sequenced material: PBMCs, mostly from graft donor cells, taken 360 days after TCRalphabeta/CD19-depleted stem cell transplant. V is TRBV4-3 and J is TRBJ2-2; D call uncertain. This receptor was identified in a male patient aged 2-9 years who had a stem cell transplant for acute lymphoblastic leukemia, so the T cells may come from the graft donor. DNA of the CDR3: TGCGCCAGCAGCCAAGGTCTGGTGTACACCGGGGAGCTGTTTTTT. Translated, it gives CASSQGLVYTGELFF.